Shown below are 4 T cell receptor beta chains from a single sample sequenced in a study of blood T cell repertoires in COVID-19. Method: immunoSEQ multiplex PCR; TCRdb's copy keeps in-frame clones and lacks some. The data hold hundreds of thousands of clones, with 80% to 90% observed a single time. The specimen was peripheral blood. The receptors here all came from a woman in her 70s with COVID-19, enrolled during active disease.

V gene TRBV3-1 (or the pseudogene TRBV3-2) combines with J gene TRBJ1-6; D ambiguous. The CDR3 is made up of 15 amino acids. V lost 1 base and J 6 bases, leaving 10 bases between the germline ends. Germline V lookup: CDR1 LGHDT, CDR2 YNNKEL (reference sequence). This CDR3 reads CASSQGSGSNSPLHF. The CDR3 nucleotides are TGTGCCAGCAGCCAAGGATCCGGTTCTAATTCACCCCTCCACTTT.

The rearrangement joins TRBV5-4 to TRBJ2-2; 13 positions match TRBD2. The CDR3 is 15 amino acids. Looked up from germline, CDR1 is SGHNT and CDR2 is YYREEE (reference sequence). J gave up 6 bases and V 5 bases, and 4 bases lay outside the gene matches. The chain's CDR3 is CASSLGLAGAGELFF. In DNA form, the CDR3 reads TGTGCCAGCAGTTTAGGACTAGCGGGGGCCGGGGAGCTGTTTTTT.

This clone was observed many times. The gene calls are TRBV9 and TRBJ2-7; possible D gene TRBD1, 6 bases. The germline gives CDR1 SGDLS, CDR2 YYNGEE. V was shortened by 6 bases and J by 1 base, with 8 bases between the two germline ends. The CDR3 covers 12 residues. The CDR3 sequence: CASKGDSYEQYF. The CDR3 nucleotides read TGTGCCAGCAAGGGGGATTCCTACGAGCAGTACTTC. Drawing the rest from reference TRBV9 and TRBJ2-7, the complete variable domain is DSGVTQTPKHLITATGQRVTLRCSPRSGDLSVYWYQQSLDQGLQFLIQYYNGEERAKGNILERFSAQQFPDLHSELNLSSLELGDSALYFCASKGDSYEQYFGPGTRLTVT.

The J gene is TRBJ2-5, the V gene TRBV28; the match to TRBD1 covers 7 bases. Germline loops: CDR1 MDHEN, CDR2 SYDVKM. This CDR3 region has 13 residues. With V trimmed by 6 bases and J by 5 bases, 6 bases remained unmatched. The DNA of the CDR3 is TGTGCCAGCAGCCAAGGGGGCCAGGAGACCCAGTACTTC. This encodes CASSQGGQETQYF.